Following are 31 T cell receptor beta chains from one sample sequenced in a study of CD8+CD57+ T cells in acquired aplastic anemia. Researchers used genomic DNA as the template to profile TCR beta VDJ and CDR3. One entry per CDR3 protein, called by TCRdb with MiXCR from the reads. The sample carries around 200,000 distinct CDR3 sequences, about half recorded once. The sequencing sample was made of sorted CD4+, CD8+, or CD8+CD57+ T cells (not recorded which) from PBMCs. Receptor source: a human donor in good health, serving as a control.

This clonotype was counted many times. This chain uses TRBV7-9 with TRBJ1-1, with D tentatively TRBD1 (6 bases). Germline V gene sequence: CDR1 SEHNR, CDR2 FQNEAQ (reference sequence). Between the trimmed V and J ends, which lost 5 bases and 5 bases, there was a span of 15 bases. CDR3 size: 14 residues. The CDR3 reads CASSDRLSGTEAFF. The CDR3 DNA follows: TGTGCCAGCAGCGACAGGTTAAGTGGGACTGAAGCTTTCTTT. Full variable domain (missing parts from reference TRBV7-9 and TRBJ1-1): DTGVSQNPRHKITKRGQNVTFRCDPISEHNRLYWYRQTLGQGPEFLTYFQNEAQLEKSRLLSDRFSAERPKGSFSTLEIQRTEQGDSAMYLCASSDRLSGTEAFFGQGTRLTVV.

This clonotype was recorded at least ten times. A much larger clone is a single base away; this may be a read error. This chain joins TRBV7-2 and TRBJ2-7, with 8 bases matching TRBD1. V was clipped by 1 base and J by 6 bases; unmatched bases: 8. The CDR3 length is 15 residues. CDR1 SGHTA and CDR2 FQGNSA come from the germline V gene. The CDR3 DNA follows: TGTGCCAGCAGCTTAGAAGGACAGGGCCTCTGCGAGCAGTACTTC. Translation gives CASSLEGQGLCEQYF.

This rearrangement joins TRBV9 to TRBJ1-2, with 9 nucleotides matching TRBD1. The CDR3 runs to 17 residues. Germline V CDR1 and CDR2: SGDLS, YYNGEE. The V segment lost 3 bases and the J segment 7 bases; nucleotides outside the gene matches: 16. CDR3 sequence reads: CASSALTGTGTGRGYTF. The CDR3 region has the DNA TGTGCCAGCAGCGCTTTAACCGGGACAGGGACTGGTCGTGGCTACACCTTC.

The CDR3 region is CAISEREDTEAFF. The CDR3 nucleotides are TGTGCCATCAGTGAAAGGGAGGACACTGAAGCTTTCTTT. This rearrangement joins TRBV10-3 to TRBJ1-1, with D unresolved. Deletions cut 3 bases from V and 3 bases from J, with 8 bases between. The V gene's germline CDR1 is ENHRY and CDR2 SYGVKD. The CDR3 length is 13 residues.

The gene calls are TRBV2 and TRBJ2-5; 11 nucleotides match TRBD2. Germline loops: CDR1 SNHLY, CDR2 FYNNEI. The CDR3 is 18 residues long. The ends lost 8 bases at V and 4 bases at J; junction bases unmatched: 18. The CDR3 DNA sequence: TGTGCCAGCCCTCTTTCCGGGACTAGCGGAGAGGGACCAGAGACCCAGTACTTC. Translating it yields CASPLSGTSGEGPETQYF. Variable domain in full (rest from reference TRBV2 and TRBJ2-5): EPEVTQTPSHQVTQMGQEVILRCVPISNHLYFYWYRQILGQKVEFLVSFYNNEISEKSEIFDDQFSVERPDGSNFTLKIRSTKLEDSAMYFCASPLSGTSGEGPETQYFGPGTRLLVL.

Points on this clonotype: This may come from a read error, since a much larger clone is one base off. The chain combines TRBV3-1 with TRBJ2-7; D is uncertain. CDR1 LGHDT and CDR2 YNNKEL come from the germline V gene (reference sequence). The CDR3 runs to 14 residues. V gave up 0 bases and J gave up 9 bases, with 15 bases separating them. The CDR3 is CASSQDLGSRRQYF. The DNA for the CDR3 is TGTGCCAGCAGCCAAGATCTAGGTTCGAGGCGGCAGTACTTC.

This clonotype has ten or more counts. This chain connects TRBV7-6 to TRBJ1-1; 10 nucleotides align to TRBD1. This CDR3 is built from 14 residues. V was clipped by 2 bases and J by 4 bases; unmatched bases: 1. CDR1 and CDR2 (germline): SGHVS, FNYEAQ. The CDR3, as DNA: TGTGCCAGCAGCTTAAGGACAGGGGGCACTGAAGCTTTCTTT. It codes for CASSLRTGGTEAFF.

The chain links TRBV9 to TRBJ1-1; no clear D gene. The CDR3 loop spans 13 amino acids. Germline CDR1 is SGDLS and CDR2 is YYNGEE. Trimming left V 4 bases short and J 6 bases short, with 13 bases between. This chain's CDR3 is CASSRGPEAEAFF. In DNA form, the CDR3 reads TGTGCCAGCAGCCGAGGGCCTGAGGCTGAAGCTTTCTTT.

This sequence joins TRBV29-1 and TRBJ1-1; D is uncertain. Germline CDR1 SQVTM, CDR2 ANQGSEA. V lost 4 bases and J lost 0, with 6 bases in between. CDR3 size: 12 residues. The CDR3 DNA is TGCAGCGTTGCGAATCTGAACACTGAAGCTTTCTTT. This codes for CSVANLNTEAFF.

The chain joins TRBV6-5 to TRBJ1-2; a possible D gene is TRBD1 (5 bases). CDR3 length: 15 amino acids. Germline assignment: CDR1 MNHEY and CDR2 SVGAGI. Trimming shortened V by 6 bases and J by 0 bases, and 14 bases separated the two germline ends. CDR3 DNA: TGTGCCAGCAGCGCCACAGGACAAGCTAACTATGGCTACACCTTC. Its protein is CASSATGQANYGYTF.

The CDR3 DNA reads TGCAGTGCTAGAGAGGAGGGGGTCGGCTATGGCTACACCTTC. It translates to CSAREEGVGYGYTF. The gene calls are TRBV20-1 and TRBJ1-2, with D tentatively TRBD1 (6 bases). This CDR3 region has 14 residues. Germline assignment: CDR1 DFQATT and CDR2 SNEGSKA (reference sequence). The V end lost 0 bases, the J end lost 4 bases, and 12 bases lay between the germline ends.

The chain combines TRBV20-1 with TRBJ2-5, with a possible D match to TRBD2 (6 bases). The DNA end is more similar to TRBJ2-7, so the J call may be wrong. CDR1 and CDR2 from the germline V gene are DFQATT and SNEGSKA (reference sequence). The CDR3 runs to 14 residues. The DNA of the CDR3 is TGCAGTGCTAGAGCCAACCGACTAGTTCCCGAGCAGTACTTC. This codes for CSARANRLVPEQYF.

The chain employs TRBV7-9 and TRBJ2-1, with D possibly being TRBD2 (5 bases). Germline lookup yields CDR1 SEHNR and CDR2 FQNEAQ (reference sequence). The CDR3 contains 16 residues. V lost 0 bases to trimming and J lost 9 bases, with 18 bases between them. The CDR3 nucleotides are TGTGCCAGCAGCTTAGCGGTATCTAGCCCTAATGCTGAGCAGTTCTTC. It translates to CASSLAVSSPNAEQFF.

The chain is built from TRBV7-3 and TRBJ2-5, with 8 bases identical to TRBD2. The junction had 2 bases not matched to a gene; V was cut back by 3 bases and J by 5 bases. This CDR3 is built from 13 residues. The germline gives CDR1 SGHTA, CDR2 FQGTGA. CDR3 protein: CASSLSGSETQYF. For the CDR3, the DNA is TGTGCCAGCAGCTTGAGCGGGAGCGAGACCCAGTACTTC.

This clonotype was detected many times. This may stem from a read error, because a much larger clone lies one nucleotide away. The chain carries TRBV10-3 and TRBJ2-6, with a tentative D call TRBD1 (5 bases). This CDR3 comprises 17 residues. Germline assignment: CDR1 ENHRY and CDR2 SYGVKD. Trimming cost V 4 bases and J 4 bases, with 17 bases left between them. The CDR3 coding sequence is TGTGCCATCAGTGCCGGTACAGGCCGCGGAGGGGCCAACGTCCTGACTTTC. It translates to CAISAGTGRGGANVLTF.

CDR3 sequence (DNA): TGTGCCAGCAGCCCACGGGTGGAGACCCAGTACTTC. Protein: CASSPRVETQYF. This chain uses TRBV7-8 with TRBJ2-5; D is uncertain. There are 12 residues in the CDR3. The germline gives CDR1 SGHVS, CDR2 FQNEAQ. Between the trimmed V and J ends, which lost 5 bases and 5 bases, there was a span of 9 bases.

The CDR3 spells CSVDKGGLGNEQFF. CDR3 DNA: TGCAGCGTTGACAAGGGGGGCCTAGGCAATGAGCAGTTCTTC. The genes are TRBV29-1 and TRBJ2-1; D assignment may be TRBD1 or TRBD2 (6 bases each). The germline CDR1 and CDR2 sequences are SQVTM and ANQGSEA. The CDR3 covers 14 residues. V dropped 3 bases and J dropped 6 bases, with 15 bases sitting between them.

This clonotype has only a few counts. V is TRBV20-1 and J is TRBJ2-5, with TRBD2 matching 9 bases. V gave up 2 bases and J gave up 5 bases; unmatched junction bases: 15. CDR3 length: 17 amino acids. CDR1 DFQATT and CDR2 SNEGSKA come from the germline V gene (reference sequence). CDR3 sequence reads: CSARRLQTSGSDETQYF. The CDR3 DNA reads TGCAGTGCTAGACGCCTCCAGACTAGCGGATCTGACGAGACCCAGTACTTC.

The chain combines TRBV10-1 with TRBJ1-2; D ambiguous. Trimming pared 5 bases from V and 0 bases from J, leaving 4 bases between. The CDR3 spans 12 residues. CDR1 is WNHNN, CDR2 SYGVQD, per germline (reference sequence). The CDR3 DNA reads TGCGCCAGCAGTACATCTAACTATGGCTACACCTTC. Translation gives CASSTSNYGYTF.

This clonotype was detected a few times. V usage is TRBV6-2 or TRBV6-3 and J usage is TRBJ1-1; D remains unclear. Germline V gene data show CDR1 as MNHEY and CDR2 as SVGEGT. V lost 6 bases to trimming and J lost 1 base, with 9 bases between them. The CDR3 totals 13 residues. Here the CDR3 DNA reads TGTGCCAGCAGATTTGCGGGGAACACTGAAGCTTTCTTT. Translated, it gives CASRFAGNTEAFF.

V and J are TRBV2 and TRBJ2-1, with TRBD2 as a possible D gene (5 bases). This CDR3 has 15 amino acids. Trimming removed 4 bases at V and 5 bases at J, with 15 bases between. Germline V gene data show CDR1 as SNHLY and CDR2 as FYNNEI. The CDR3 DNA reads as TGTGCCAGCAGTGTCGAAGACGGAGGTCACAATGAGCAGTTCTTC. Its translation is CASSVEDGGHNEQFF.

A few counts support this clonotype. The chain uses TRBV2 and TRBJ2-7, with D unresolved. In germline, CDR1 is SNHLY, CDR2 FYNNEI. Trimming left V 6 bases short and J 2 bases short, with 8 bases between. The CDR3 totals 12 residues. The CDR3 sequence is CASRQSTYEQYV. The CDR3 nucleotides are TGTGCCAGCAGACAATCGACCTACGAGCAGTACGTC.

V is TRBV2 and J is TRBJ2-3; TRBD2 matches at 16 bases. Germline V lookup: CDR1 SNHLY, CDR2 FYNNEI. This CDR3 has 18 residues. Trimming at V came to 10 bases and at J to 1 base, leaving 11 bases not matched to a gene. Here the CDR3 reads CATQGLAGGGGRTDTQYF. As DNA, the CDR3 is TGTGCCACCCAGGGACTAGCGGGGGGGGGGGGCCGCACAGATACGCAGTATTTT.

This clonotype was found once. As the CDR3 is not closed by the conserved phenylalanine or tryptophan, this likely results from a read error. The chain is built from TRBV2 and TRBJ1-2; 9 bases agree with TRBD1. Germline lookup yields CDR1 SNHLY and CDR2 FYNNEI. The CDR3 is 14 residues long. Trimming cost V 3 bases and J 7 bases; bases outside gene matches: 6. In DNA form, the CDR3 reads TGTGCCAGCAGTGAGGGGACAGGGACACGTGGCTACACCCTC. It specifies CASSEGTGTRGYTL.

V gene TRBV10-3 combines with J gene TRBJ1-4, with 12 bases that match TRBD1. The trim removed 2 bases at V and 10 bases at J, leaving 5 bases unmatched. This CDR3 is built from 15 residues. Looked up from germline, CDR1 is ENHRY and CDR2 is SYGVKD. The CDR3 nucleotides read TGTGCCATCAGTGAGGGGGGACAGGGGGCCGGAAAACTGTTTTTT. Amino acids: CAISEGGQGAGKLFF.

This clonotype was seen many times. The chain carries TRBV6-2 or TRBV6-3 and TRBJ1-4, with unresolved D. V lost 7 bases, J lost 6 bases, and 12 bases lay in between. CDR1 MNHEY and CDR2 SVGEGT come from the germline V gene. The CDR3 spans 13 residues. The chain's CDR3 is CASMGHGDEKLFF. The CDR3 DNA reads TGTGCCAGCATGGGCCACGGAGATGAAAAACTGTTTTTT.

The CDR3 bases are TGCAGTGCGAAGACGGTGAACACTGAAGCTTTCTTT. This gives the protein CSAKTVNTEAFF. The chain uses TRBV20-1 and TRBJ1-1; D not certain. Trimming shortened V by 6 bases and J by 0 bases, and 8 bases separated the two germline ends. Per the germline V gene, CDR1 is DFQATT and CDR2 is SNEGSKA (reference sequence). This CDR3 has 12 amino acids.

The V call is TRBV7-2, the J call TRBJ1-2, with 9 bases fitting TRBD1. This CDR3 is built from 15 residues. J gave up 4 bases and V 5 bases, and 8 bases lay outside the gene matches. CDR1 and CDR2 from the germline V gene are SGHTA and FQGNSA. The CDR3 protein is CASSQVGQGSYGYTF. CDR3 coding DNA: TGTGCCAGCAGCCAAGTGGGACAGGGAAGCTATGGCTACACCTTC.

This sequence joins TRBV19 and TRBJ1-5; D not resolved. The CDR3 is made up of 13 amino acids. The V gene's germline CDR1 is LNHDA and CDR2 SQIVND (reference sequence). Trimming took 5 bases from V and 7 from J, leaving 12 bases between them. CDR3 sequence: CASSWPGGQPQHF. CDR3 coding DNA: TGTGCCAGTAGTTGGCCGGGCGGACAGCCCCAGCATTTT.

This clonotype was recorded many times. The V call is TRBV7-2, the J call TRBJ2-1; D ambiguous. V lost 1 base and J lost 7, with 14 bases in between. The CDR3 length is 15 residues. Germline CDR1 SGHTA, CDR2 FQGNSA. The CDR3 DNA reads TGTGCCAGCAGCTTAGGGGCCCTCTCCCTAAATGAGCAGTTCTTC. Protein sequence: CASSLGALSLNEQFF.

This clonotype was counted once. The chain joins TRBV2 to TRBJ1-2; TRBD1 matches 9 bases. The CDR3 runs 15 residues. Germline V CDR1 and CDR2: SNHLY, FYNNEI. V dropped 4 bases and J dropped 4; count of bases not matched to a gene: 7. The CDR3 sequence: CASSAGTGHLYGYTF. Here the CDR3 DNA reads TGTGCCAGCAGTGCCGGGACAGGGCACCTCTATGGCTACACCTTC.